The 26 T cell receptor beta chains in this list originate from one sample, sequenced in a study of blood T cell repertoires in COVID-19. The data were produced by immunoSEQ multiplex PCR, yet TCRdb's version contains in-frame clones alone and is incomplete. The data contain some 190,000 clones, more than 75% of them singletons. The sample comprised PBMCs or T cells enriched from blood (not recorded which). Receptors originate from a man aged 55 to 70 who had been exposed to COVID-19.

This sequence joins TRBV3-1 (or the pseudogene TRBV3-2) and TRBJ2-2; TRBD2 matches 10 bases. V trimming: 4 bases; J trimming: 3 bases; junction bases outside the gene matches: 5. The V gene's germline CDR1 is LGHDT and CDR2 YNNKEL (reference sequence). The CDR3 runs 16 residues. The CDR3 bases are TGTGCCAGCAGCCGACGGACTAGCGGCTACACCGGGGAGCTGTTTTTT. It specifies CASSRRTSGYTGELFF.

The rearrangement joins TRBV6-2 or TRBV6-3 to TRBJ2-5; the D gene is possibly TRBD2 (6 bases). V was clipped by 5 bases and J by 5 bases, with 21 bases between them. CDR1 and CDR2 from the germline V gene are MNHEY and SVGEGT. The CDR3 contains 16 residues. CDR3 region: CASSPTPGLRGETQYF. CDR3 sequence (DNA): TGTGCCAGCAGTCCAACCCCGGGACTCAGAGGGGAGACCCAGTACTTC.

The chain recombines TRBV5-1 with TRBJ2-1; 10 bases fit TRBD2. The CDR3 loop spans 15 amino acids. The germline gives CDR1 SGHRS, CDR2 YFSETQ. The junction had 5 bases not matched to a gene; V was cut back by 4 bases and J by 4 bases. CDR3 DNA sequence: TGCGCCAGCAGCCCTAGCGGGAGTGGGTACAATGAGCAGTTCTTC. Encoded protein: CASSPSGSGYNEQFF. The full variable domain, rest sourced from reference TRBV5-1 and TRBJ2-1, is KAGVTQTPRYLIKTRGQQVTLSCSPISGHRSVSWYQQTPGQGLQFLFEYFSETQRNKGNFPGRFSGRQFSNSRSEMNVSTLELGDSALYLCASSPSGSGYNEQFFGPGTRLTVL.

This clone appeared once. The chain uses TRBV12-3 or TRBV12-4 and TRBJ1-5, with D maybe TRBD1 (6 bases). With 7 bases removed from V and 11 bases from J, the gap between germline ends came to 18 bases. This CDR3 region has 13 residues. The CDR3 DNA follows: TGTGCCAGCAAGAAGGGGGGGCAATGGACCCAGCATTTT. This encodes CASKKGGQWTQHF.

This clone was counted between two and nine times. The V gene is TRBV19, the J gene TRBJ2-3; TRBD1 aligns across 11 bases. This CDR3 contains 14 residues. Germline-derived CDR1 and CDR2 are LNHDA and SQIVND (reference sequence). V was pared by 8 bases and J by 5 bases, with 6 bases of the junction left unmatched. CDR3 sequence (DNA): TGTGCCAGTGTGGACAGGGGGCCACAAGATACGCAGTATTTT. Residues: CASVDRGPQDTQYF.

This clone was seen more than once but under ten times. The chain carries TRBV28 and TRBJ2-5; TRBD1 agrees at 8 bases. J was trimmed by 4 bases and V by 7 bases; bases with no gene match: 11. Germline loops: CDR1 MDHEN, CDR2 SYDVKM. CDR3 length equals 15 residues. Here the CDR3 DNA reads TGTGCCAGCACCTTAGCCGGGACAGGTGGAGAGACCCAGTACTTC. Protein: CASTLAGTGGETQYF.

The genes are TRBV19 and TRBJ1-5; possibly TRBD1 for D (5 bases). V shed 5 bases and J shed 4 bases, with 18 bases lying between them. This CDR3 region has 16 residues. Germline V gene lookup returns CDR1 LNHDA and CDR2 SQIVND (reference sequence). The chain's CDR3 is CASSPDSLFRNQPQHF. The CDR3 DNA reads TGTGCCAGTAGTCCCGACAGCTTATTTAGGAATCAGCCCCAGCATTTT.

The V and J genes are TRBV6-2 or TRBV6-3 and TRBJ2-7; D might be TRBD2 (7 bases). Germline loops: CDR1 MNHEY, CDR2 SVGEGT. CDR3 length equals 14 residues. Trimming took 5 bases from V and 2 from J, leaving 13 bases between them. The CDR3 coding sequence is TGTGCCAGCAGTAGAGGGGGGGCTACCTACGAGCAGTACTTC. This sequence encodes CASSRGGATYEQYF.

This clone was seen just once. The chain has TRBV5-4 and TRBJ2-1, with 8 bases lining up with TRBD2. The CDR3 has 16 amino acids. Trimming took 2 bases from V and 2 from J; bases not matched to a gene: 6. The germline gives CDR1 SGHNT, CDR2 YYREEE (reference sequence). The CDR3 protein is CASSFGTSGTYNEQFF. The CDR3 nucleotides read TGTGCCAGCAGCTTTGGAACTAGCGGTACCTACAATGAGCAGTTCTTC. Full variable domain (rest looked up from reference TRBV5-4 and TRBJ2-1): ETGVTQSPTHLIKTRGQQVTLRCSSQSGHNTVSWYQQALGQGPQFIFQYYREEENGRGNFPPRFSGLQFPNYSSELNVNALELDDSALYLCASSFGTSGTYNEQFFGPGTRLTVL.

The chain couples TRBV25-1 to TRBJ2-7; 8 bases map to TRBD1. Germline CDR1 MGHDK, CDR2 SYGVNS. There are 16 residues in the CDR3. V trimming: 3 bases; J trimming: 2 bases; junction bases outside the gene matches: 9. The DNA of the CDR3 is TGTGCCAGCAGTGACCCTCGACAGGGGAAAACCTACGAGCAGTACTTC. Translated: CASSDPRQGKTYEQYF.

The V call is TRBV27, the J call TRBJ1-6; D perhaps matches TRBD1 (5 bases). V lost 7 bases to trimming and J lost 5 bases, with 12 bases between them. This CDR3 has 14 amino acids. The germline V gene encodes CDR1 MNHEY and CDR2 SMNVEV (reference sequence). The CDR3 spells CASTAGRHNSPLHF. CDR3 nucleotides: TGTGCCAGCACGGCAGGGCGGCATAATTCACCCCTCCACTTT.

This chain uses TRBV5-1 with TRBJ1-6; 12 bases are shared with TRBD1. Looked up from germline, CDR1 is SGHRS and CDR2 is YFSETQ. This CDR3 contains 15 residues. V was clipped by 0 bases and J by 10 bases; unmatched bases: 2. The CDR3 coding sequence is TGCGCCAGCAGCTTGGGGGACAGGGGGCAGTCACCCCTCCACTTT. Encoded protein: CASSLGDRGQSPLHF. Drawing the rest from reference TRBV5-1 and TRBJ1-6, the complete variable domain is KAGVTQTPRYLIKTRGQQVTLSCSPISGHRSVSWYQQTPGQGLQFLFEYFSETQRNKGNFPGRFSGRQFSNSRSEMNVSTLELGDSALYLCASSLGDRGQSPLHFGNGTRLTVT.

The chain combines TRBV11-2 with TRBJ1-1; 7 bases align to TRBD1. Germline lookup yields CDR1 SGHAT and CDR2 FQNNGV. The CDR3 loop spans 14 amino acids. Trimming took 4 bases from V and 4 from J; bases not matched to a gene: 6. The CDR3 sequence: CASSSDRVSTEAFF. The CDR3 region has the DNA TGTGCCAGCAGCTCCGACAGGGTGTCCACTGAAGCTTTCTTT.

The gene calls are TRBV23-1 and TRBJ2-7; 11 bases are shared with TRBD1. TRBV23-1 is an ORF, and what it does is uncertain. V lost 8 bases and J lost 1; bases outside the gene matches: 4. CDR3 length: 14 residues. CDR3 DNA: TGCGCCAGCCGCCGGGACAGGGGGTCCTACGAGCAGTACTTC. Amino acids: CASRRDRGSYEQYF.

The chain recombines TRBV18 with TRBJ1-3, with TRBD1 matching 10 bases. The CDR3 length is 15 residues. Trimming took 6 bases from V and 4 from J; bases not matched to a gene: 6. Germline V lookup: CDR1 KGHSH, CDR2 LQKENI. CDR3 nucleotide sequence: TGTGCCAGCTCTCCCGACAGGGGGCACGGAAACACCATATATTTT. Its protein product is CASSPDRGHGNTIYF. Full variable domain (remainder filled in from reference TRBV18 and TRBJ1-3): NAGVMQNPRHLVRRRGQEARLRCSPMKGHSHVYWYRQLPEEGLKFMVYLQKENIIDESGMPKERFSAEFPKEGPSILRIQQVVRGDSAAYFCASSPDRGHGNTIYFGEGSWLTVV.

V usage is TRBV15 and J usage is TRBJ1-1; D might be TRBD1 (6 bases). The germline V gene has CDR1 LNHNV and CDR2 YYDKDF (reference sequence). Trimming cost V 2 bases and J 4 bases, with 14 bases left between them. The CDR3 consists of 15 residues. This CDR3 reads CATSRPQGGGTEAFF. The CDR3 coding sequence is TGTGCCACCAGCAGACCACAGGGTGGCGGCACTGAAGCTTTCTTT.

The chain recombines TRBV19 with TRBJ2-7, with D perhaps TRBD2 (5 bases). The CDR3 has 16 residues. Trimming cost V 6 bases and J 1 base, with 19 bases left between them. Germline V gene data show CDR1 as LNHDA and CDR2 as SQIVND (reference sequence). CDR3 nucleotides: TGTGCCAGTAGCGGGCGCCGGGGTACTGGATCCTACGAGCAGTACTTC. Protein sequence: CASSGRRGTGSYEQYF.

DNA for the CDR3: TGTGCCAGCAGCCTAGGGGACAGGGGGCCTCTCATTGAGAAACTGTTTTTT. Encoded protein: CASSLGDRGPLIEKLFF. The chain uses TRBV3-1 (or the pseudogene TRBV3-2) and TRBJ1-4; 12 nucleotides match TRBD1. Per the germline V gene, CDR1 is LGHDT and CDR2 is YNNKEL (reference sequence). The CDR3 is 17 amino acids. J lost 11 bases, V lost 4 bases, and 14 bases had no gene match.

This clone has just one count. This sequence joins TRBV20-1 and TRBJ1-2, with D perhaps TRBD1 (5 bases). In germline, CDR1 is DFQATT, CDR2 SNEGSKA (reference sequence). V was trimmed by 3 bases and J by 4 bases, leaving 9 bases between them. The CDR3 sequence is 12 residues long. The CDR3 DNA reads TGCAGTGCTAGTCACAGGCGCTATGGCTACACCTTC. Amino acids: CSASHRRYGYTF.

The chain has TRBV27 and TRBJ2-2; 7 nucleotides align to TRBD1. This CDR3 contains 13 residues. Germline CDR1 reads MNHEY; CDR2 reads SMNVEV (reference sequence). With 6 bases clipped from V and 5 bases from J, the junction kept 3 bases outside the gene matches. The CDR3 sequence: CASSRQGTGELFF. As DNA, the CDR3 is TGTGCCAGCAGCAGACAGGGTACCGGGGAGCTGTTTTTT.

The gene calls are TRBV10-3 and TRBJ1-5; D remains ambiguous. V was pared by 6 bases and J by 2 bases, with 11 bases between. Germline V lookup: CDR1 ENHRY, CDR2 SYGVKD. The CDR3 runs 14 residues. CDR3 coding DNA: TGTGCCATCAGCGGCCCGGAGGGCAATCAGCCCCAGCATTTT. It is translated as CAISGPEGNQPQHF.

This clone turned up a few times. The rearrangement links TRBV7-9 to TRBJ1-2, with D perhaps TRBD1 (5 bases). V was cut by 4 bases and J by 2 bases, with 11 bases left in between. The CDR3 consists of 14 residues. Germline V lookup: CDR1 SEHNR, CDR2 FQNEAQ (reference sequence). CDR3 in DNA: TGTGCCAGCAGCTCGACGACAGAGAACTATGGCTACACCTTC. It yields the protein CASSSTTENYGYTF.

The chain has TRBV7-3 and TRBJ1-2, with TRBD1 matching over 8 bases. Germline loops: CDR1 SGHTA, CDR2 FQGTGA. The J segment lost 13 bases and the V segment lost 5 bases, leaving 6 bases of the junction unmatched. This CDR3 is 11 amino acids long. The DNA for the CDR3 is TGTGCCAGCAGCCCCAGGGGGCTGGGCACCTTC. Protein product: CASSPRGLGTF.

The rearrangement links TRBV5-8 to TRBJ2-3; no clear D. The CDR3 runs to 13 residues. Trimming removed 4 bases at V and 2 bases at J, with 8 bases between. Germline V CDR1 and CDR2: SGHTS, YDEGEE. CDR3 sequence reads: CASSPRHTDTQYF. CDR3 nucleotides: TGTGCCAGCAGCCCGCGACACACAGATACGCAGTATTTT.

CDR3 protein: CASSLVREGDTQYF. The CDR3 DNA sequence: TGCGCCAGCAGCTTGGTCAGGGAAGGGGATACGCAGTATTTT. The J gene is TRBJ2-3, the V gene TRBV5-1, with a tentative D call TRBD1 (5 bases). The CDR3 is made up of 14 amino acids. Trimming stripped 0 bases from V and 6 bases from J, with 11 bases between. Per the germline V gene, CDR1 is SGHRS and CDR2 is YFSETQ.

The rearrangement uses TRBV5-4 and TRBJ1-2; maybe TRBD1 (6 bases). CDR1 and CDR2 (germline): SGHNT, YYREEE (reference sequence). The CDR3 extends over 13 amino acids. Trimming left V 4 bases short and J 8 bases short, with 15 bases between. Here the CDR3 DNA reads TGTGCCAGCAGCGGGGACATCCCACTGGGCTACACCTTC. Amino acids: CASSGDIPLGYTF.